This TCR beta chain was documented in a study of radiation and T cells in renal cell carcinoma. Whole-study findings and limits: Without pretreatment biopsies, baseline tumor clonotype presence was undetermined.

Trimming cost V 5 bases and J 3 bases, with 10 bases left between them. CDR3 length equals 14 residues. Germline CDR1 and CDR2: SGHTA and FQGNSA. Sequencing was performed with immunoSEQ multiplex PCR; in TCRdb, only in-frame clones are kept and a portion is missing. The repertoire holds roughly 140,000 clones, with roughly 90% as singletons. As for time point: blood 2 weeks post-SBRT. The treatment denotes: 15 Gy SBRT to primary tumor, nephrectomy 4 weeks later. Comments on this clone: Its antigen is unknown.

This clonotype was sampled from a woman between 45 and 60 years old with renal cell carcinoma. V gene TRBV7-2 combines with J gene TRBJ2-2; the D gene is possibly TRBD2 (5 bases). Sequencing was performed on blood, taken from a patient whose treatment included radiotherapy and nephrectomy. As DNA, the CDR3 is TGTGCCAGCAGCCTCGGGCGGGACACCGGGGAGCTGTTTTTT. It translates to CASSLGRDTGELFF.